This T cell receptor (beta chain) was recorded in a study of identical twins. TCRdb called the 5' RACE reads again in MiXCR, with one record for every CDR3 protein. The data hold around 370,000 distinct CDR3 sequences, with around 9% observed a single time. The sample holds many counts of this clonotype. Its antigen remains unknown. Study-wide points: Out-of-frame alpha sequences common to twins exhibited an excess of low generation probability.

Sequences were obtained from naive T cells sorted from blood. This clonotype was sampled from a woman aged 50 to 65 in good health.

The CDR3 is CATSRDLGTGHGYTF. In DNA, the CDR3 is TGTGCCACCAGCAGAGATTTGGGGACAGGGCATGGCTACACCTTC. The V and J genes are TRBV15 and TRBJ1-2; 9 nucleotides match TRBD1. CDR3 length: 15 amino acids. V was pared by 0 bases and J by 6 bases, with 5 bases of the junction left unmatched. CDR1 LNHNV and CDR2 YYDKDF come from the germline V gene (reference sequence). Together with reference TRBV15 and TRBJ1-2, the CDR3 gives the full variable domain: DAMVIQNPRYQVTQFGKPVTLSCSQTLNHNVMYWYQQKSSQAPKLLFHYYDKDFNNEADTPDNFQSRRPNTSFCFLDIRSPGLGDTAMYLCATSRDLGTGHGYTFGSGTRLTVV.